This T cell receptor (beta chain) is from a study of spatial heterogeneity in lung cancer. The wider study: In tumor regions, TCR transcript counts tracked strongly with a T cell module score from matched bulk RNA-seq. Whole-study results and caveats: Estimation of coverage gave values of around 7% for alpha and approximately 12% for beta chains in tumor T cells. It was found that expanded intratumoral alpha and beta TCR counts tracked tumor mutation counts.

This clonotype occurred a few times. Its antigen is not known. TCRdb processed the 5' RACE reads anew with MiXCR; each CDR3 protein has one entry. The sample shows approximately 12,000 distinct CDR3 sequences, roughly an eighth of them seen only once. CDR1 is MNHNS, CDR2 SASEGT, per germline. Trimming cost V 5 bases and J 7 bases; bases outside gene matches: 11. The CDR3 is 15 amino acids. Time point meaning: sample taken at primary tumor resection. The donor group consisted of over 55 patients who had untreated, early-stage non-small cell lung cancer. Sequencing was performed on whole RNA extracted from tumor and nontumor lung tissue, or from frozen PBMC, and the material was left unsorted.

The chain couples TRBV6-1 to TRBJ2-5; 9 positions agree with TRBD1. The sequenced sample was lung tumor tissue, obtained at surgery. This clonotype originated in a female donor with early-stage non-small cell lung cancer. CDR3 residues: CASSPRGQGVGTQYF. DNA of the CDR3: TGTGCCAGCAGTCCCCGGGGACAGGGCGTAGGGACCCAGTACTTC.